This T cell receptor (beta chain) was recorded in a study of T-cell reconstitution after alpha-beta-depleted transplantation in children. The CDR3 has 15 amino acids. Germline V CDR1 and CDR2: SGHTA, FQGTGA. The V end lost 4 bases, the J end lost 0 bases, and 10 bases lay between the germline ends. Unique molecular identifiers tagged the TCRbeta library. Each CDR3 protein gets one entry after TCRdb re-called the PCR reads with MiXCR. The repertoire consists of 200,000 to 250,000 distinct CDR3 sequences, with 9.5% to 15% occurring once and the leading ten covering around 2.5%. This clonotype was sampled from a human donor who donated a stem cell graft to a child with acute lymphoblastic leukemia. The source was PBMCs from the stem cell graft donor, collected from the stem cell graft. V gene TRBV7-3 combines with J gene TRBJ2-1, with D tentatively TRBD1 (5 bases). In DNA form, the CDR3 reads TGTGCCAGCAGCTCGGACACCTCCTCCTACAATGAGCAGTTCTTC. Amino acids: CASSSDTSSYNEQFF.